One sample yielded the 20 T cell receptor beta chains listed below, sequenced in a study of somatic mutations in cytotoxic T cells in rheumatoid arthritis. The assay was immunoSEQ multiplex PCR, and TCRdb's table has in-frame clones only and misses some. This sample has some 20,000 clones, with about 73% found just once. The sample was CD8+ T cells sorted from blood. The receptors stem from an older woman in good health.

The chain is built from TRBV6-1 and TRBJ2-7; 14 bases line up with TRBD2. CDR1 is MNHNS and CDR2 is SASEGT in the germline V gene. V dropped 3 bases and J dropped 5; count of bases not matched to a gene: 3. CDR3 size: 15 residues. CDR3 sequence: CASSEWGLAGDEQYF. The CDR3 DNA reads TGTGCCAGCAGTGAGTGGGGACTAGCGGGAGACGAGCAGTACTTC.

The gene calls are TRBV10-3 and TRBJ2-7; D is unclear. V was cut by 3 bases and J by 2 bases, with 14 bases left in between. This CDR3 is 15 amino acids long. The V gene's germline CDR1 is ENHRY and CDR2 SYGVKD. CDR3 sequence reads: CAISDGGESTYEQYF. The CDR3, as DNA: TGTGCCATCAGTGATGGTGGGGAATCTACCTACGAGCAGTACTTC.

The V gene is TRBV7-6, the J gene TRBJ1-2; 9 bases align to TRBD1. The trim removed 1 base at V and 6 bases at J, leaving 6 bases unmatched. Germline CDR1 is SGHVS and CDR2 is FNYEAQ. The CDR3 is 15 amino acids. The CDR3 loop is CASSLGRDRADGYTF. CDR3 DNA sequence: TGTGCCAGCAGCTTAGGCCGGGACAGGGCGGATGGCTACACCTTC.

The V gene is TRBV18, the J gene TRBJ2-7; D is uncertain. With 0 bases removed from V and 0 bases from J, the gap between germline ends came to 12 bases. In germline, CDR1 is KGHSH, CDR2 LQKENI. The CDR3 sequence is 16 residues long. The CDR3 reads CASSPPVGAPSYEQYF. CDR3 nucleotide sequence: TGTGCCAGCTCACCACCGGTAGGCGCTCCCTCCTACGAGCAGTACTTC. The full variable domain, completed using reference TRBV18 and TRBJ2-7, is NAGVMQNPRHLVRRRGQEARLRCSPMKGHSHVYWYRQLPEEGLKFMVYLQKENIIDESGMPKERFSAEFPKEGPSILRIQQVVRGDSAAYFCASSPPVGAPSYEQYFGPGTRLTVT.

The chain is built from TRBV5-8 and TRBJ2-6; tentative D call: TRBD2 (6 bases). The germline V gene encodes CDR1 SGHTS and CDR2 YDEGEE. The CDR3 has 16 amino acids. Trimming left V 2 bases short and J 0 bases short, with 9 bases between. CDR3 in amino acids: CASSFSGGSGANVLTF. The CDR3 region has the DNA TGTGCCAGCAGCTTCTCCGGGGGCTCTGGGGCCAACGTCCTGACTTTC. The complete variable domain, with remaining parts taken from reference TRBV5-8 and TRBJ2-6, reads EAGVTQSPTHLIKTRGQQATLRCSPISGHTSVYWYQQALGLGLQFLLWYDEGEERNRGNFPPRFSGRQFPNYSSELNVNALELEDSALYLCASSFSGGSGANVLTFGAGSRLTVL.

The chain carries TRBV7-6 and TRBJ1-1, with 7 bases fitting TRBD1. The CDR3 runs 13 residues. The J segment lost 7 bases and the V segment lost 1 base, leaving 3 bases of the junction unmatched. CDR1 and CDR2 (germline): SGHVS, FNYEAQ. The DNA for the CDR3 is TGTGCCAGCAGCTTAGAGAGACAGGGTGAAGCTTTCTTT. Its protein product is CASSLERQGEAFF.

The V and J genes are TRBV5-4 and TRBJ2-5, with unresolved D. The J call may not be correct, given that the DNA end is closer to TRBJ2-7. This CDR3 is 15 amino acids long. The V gene's germline CDR1 is SGHNT and CDR2 YYREEE (reference sequence). CDR3 DNA sequence: TGTGCCAGCAGCCCCGACAAGGTTGGATCCTACGAGCAGTACTTC. It encodes CASSPDKVGSYEQYF.

This rearrangement joins TRBV25-1 to TRBJ1-5, with 7 bases that match TRBD1. Germline CDR1 reads MGHDK; CDR2 reads SYGVNS. This CDR3 spans 14 amino acids. V dropped 2 bases and J dropped 7; count of bases not matched to a gene: 5. The CDR3 loop is CASSERGRGQPQHF. CDR3 nucleotides: TGTGCCAGCAGTGAAAGGGGGCGCGGGCAGCCCCAGCATTTT. Full variable domain (remainder filled in from reference TRBV25-1 and TRBJ1-5): EADIYQTPRYLVIGTGKKITLECSQTMGHDKMYWYQQDPGMELHLIHYSYGVNSTEKGDLSSESTVSRIRTEHFPLTLESARPSHTSQYLCASSERGRGQPQHFGDGTRLSIL.

This clone appeared a single time. The rearrangement uses TRBV2 and TRBJ1-5; D might be TRBD1 (6 bases). The length of the CDR3 is 16 residues. With 3 bases removed from V and 3 bases from J, the gap between germline ends came to 15 bases. Germline CDR1 is SNHLY and CDR2 is FYNNEI. The CDR3 DNA is TGTGCCAGCAGTGAGCGATTTGGGGGCATCAATCAGCCCCAGCATTTT. This codes for CASSERFGGINQPQHF.

V gene TRBV27 combines with J gene TRBJ2-2; D might be TRBD1 or TRBD2, each matching 6 bases. Trimming left V 1 base short and J 5 bases short, with 11 bases between. The CDR3 length is 15 residues. CDR1 is MNHEY and CDR2 is SMNVEV in the germline V gene (reference sequence). As DNA, the CDR3 is TGTGCCAGCAGTTTATACCGGGGGCGAACCGGGGAGCTGTTTTTT. Protein: CASSLYRGRTGELFF.

V usage is TRBV7-9 and J usage is TRBJ1-1; TRBD1 agrees at 10 bases. The J segment lost 1 base and the V segment lost 5 bases, leaving 7 bases of the junction unmatched. The CDR3 has 16 amino acids. Germline loops: CDR1 SEHNR, CDR2 FQNEAQ (reference sequence). Here the CDR3 DNA reads TGTGCCAGCAGCCCGACAGGGGGCGGCTGGAACACTGAAGCTTTCTTT. As protein: CASSPTGGGWNTEAFF.

The gene calls are TRBV15 and TRBJ2-1; D call uncertain. The CDR3 spans 13 residues. Trimming removed 0 bases at V and 9 bases at J, with 9 bases between. CDR1 and CDR2 (germline): LNHNV, YYDKDF (reference sequence). The CDR3 bases are TGTGCCACCAGCAGAGAACCTGTCGGTGAGCAGTTCTTC. This sequence encodes CATSREPVGEQFF.

V usage is TRBV5-4 and J usage is TRBJ2-1; 9 bases fit TRBD1. There are 14 residues in the CDR3. Germline trimming cut 4 bases from V and 5 bases from J; bases unmatched to any gene: 4. Per the germline V gene, CDR1 is SGHNT and CDR2 is YYREEE (reference sequence). For the CDR3, the DNA is TGTGCCAGCAGCCCAGGGACAGGGAACAATGAGCAGTTCTTC. Translating it yields CASSPGTGNNEQFF.

V usage is TRBV29-1 and J usage is TRBJ1-1; D call uncertain. This CDR3 has 14 residues. Trimming shortened V by 5 bases and J by 2 bases, and 15 bases separated the two germline ends. Germline V gives CDR1 SQVTM, CDR2 ANQGSEA. The CDR3 spells CSVPPPAVNTEAFF. In nucleotides, the CDR3 is TGCAGCGTTCCCCCCCCAGCCGTAAACACTGAAGCTTTCTTT.

This clone was detected a few times. V is TRBV7-9 and J is TRBJ1-1; D uncertain. The CDR3 totals 11 residues. Between the trimmed V and J ends, which lost 6 bases and 1 base, there was a span of 3 bases. Germline loops: CDR1 SEHNR, CDR2 FQNEAQ (reference sequence). For the CDR3, the DNA is TGTGCCAGCAGAGGGAACACTGAAGCTTTCTTT. Its translation: CASRGNTEAFF.

This chain joins TRBV5-4 and TRBJ1-2, with D perhaps TRBD1 (5 bases). The CDR3 is 13 residues long. V lost 0 bases and J 7 bases, leaving 10 bases between the germline ends. The germline V gene encodes CDR1 SGHNT and CDR2 YYREEE (reference sequence). The CDR3 region is CASSLDHGGGYTF. CDR3 coding DNA: TGTGCCAGCAGCTTGGATCATGGGGGTGGCTACACCTTC. The full variable domain, with the rest looked up from reference TRBV5-4 and TRBJ1-2, is ETGVTQSPTHLIKTRGQQVTLRCSSQSGHNTVSWYQQALGQGPQFIFQYYREEENGRGNFPPRFSGLQFPNYSSELNVNALELDDSALYLCASSLDHGGGYTFGSGTRLTVV.

This clone was seen just once. The rearrangement links TRBV5-1 to TRBJ1-2; weak D call: TRBD1 (6 bases). Germline V gene lookup returns CDR1 SGHRS and CDR2 YFSETQ. The V gene lost 1 base and the J gene lost 8 bases, with 15 bases spanning the gap. This CDR3 spans 14 amino acids. The CDR3 region has the DNA TGCGCCAGCAGCTTGCCGACAGGCCGGACAGGCTACACCTTC. This gives the protein CASSLPTGRTGYTF.

Only a few counts were recorded for this clone. The genes are TRBV7-8 and TRBJ1-5; TRBD1 might be the D (5 bases). This CDR3 spans 16 amino acids. Trimming stripped 4 bases from V and 1 base from J, with 14 bases between. CDR1 and CDR2 from the germline V gene are SGHVS and FQNEAQ. CDR3: CASSWTGTRSNQPQHF. The CDR3 DNA sequence: TGTGCCAGCAGCTGGACCGGGACTCGGAGCAATCAGCCCCAGCATTTT.

The chain couples TRBV5-1 to TRBJ2-1; D is ambiguous. The germline V gene encodes CDR1 SGHRS and CDR2 YFSETQ. Trimming removed 0 bases from V and 6 bases from J, with 7 bases in between. The CDR3 is 13 amino acids. CDR3 sequence (DNA): TGCGCCAGCAGCTTGGGGTGGGGCAATGAGCAGTTCTTC. The encoded protein is CASSLGWGNEQFF.

This clone has just a few counts. The J gene is TRBJ1-1, the V gene TRBV6-6; 8 bases are a match to TRBD1. The CDR3 contains 12 residues. Germline V gene lookup returns CDR1 MNHNY and CDR2 SVGAGI (reference sequence). J lost 8 bases, V lost 5 bases, and 4 bases had no gene match. The CDR3 protein is CASSHRGFEAFF. CDR3 DNA: TGTGCCAGCAGTCACAGGGGGTTCGAAGCTTTCTTT.